The 6 T cell receptor beta chains listed next were all sequenced from one sample in a study of vaccination effects on CD4 cells after COVID-19. TCRdb's table, derived via immunoSEQ multiplex PCR, lists solely in-frame clones and lacks some. The repertoire holds approximately 15,000 clones, approximately 70% seen once, with about 23% in the top ten. These TCRs' antigens remain unknown. Before sequencing took place, the ViraFEST assay used viral peptide pools to expand antigen-specific CD4+ T cells. Once cultured for 9 to 11 days, the cells underwent separation to obtain CD4+ T cells. Participants got two doses of BNT162b2 or mRNA-1273 vaccine. The specimen was CD4+ T cells from PBMCs cultured with HCoV-NL63 spike peptides, collected after COVID-19 vaccination. These receptors were obtained from a human donor who received a COVID-19 vaccine.

This rearrangement joins TRBV28 to TRBJ1-5; tentative D call: TRBD1 (6 bases). This CDR3 is built from 14 residues. V was clipped by 2 bases and J by 1 base, with 6 bases between them. Germline V gene sequence: CDR1 MDHEN, CDR2 SYDVKM. The CDR3 reads CASSLGQSNQPQHF. The CDR3 coding sequence is TGTGCCAGCAGTTTAGGACAGAGCAATCAGCCCCAGCATTTT.

The chain is built from TRBV3-1 (or the pseudogene TRBV3-2) and TRBJ2-1; 11 bases align to TRBD2. Germline V gene lookup returns CDR1 LGHDT and CDR2 YNNKEL (reference sequence). The CDR3 loop spans 16 amino acids. Unmatched junction bases numbered 4, after V lost 4 bases and J lost 2 bases. The chain's CDR3 is CASSPRSGRAYNEQFF. CDR3 coding DNA: TGTGCCAGCAGCCCCCGTAGCGGGAGGGCCTACAATGAGCAGTTCTTC.

The rearrangement links TRBV7-2 to TRBJ1-4; the D is unclear. Germline values: CDR1 SGHTA, CDR2 FQGNSA. The ends were cut back, 1 base at V and 3 bases at J, with 9 bases in the middle. The CDR3 is 15 residues long. As DNA, the CDR3 is TGTGCCAGCAGCTTAGGACGGACTGCTAATGAAAAACTGTTTTTT. Amino acid sequence: CASSLGRTANEKLFF.

This chain connects TRBV30 to TRBJ1-2; TRBD1 matches at 9 bases. CDR1 is GTSNPN and CDR2 is SVGIG in the germline V gene (reference sequence). This CDR3 has 13 amino acids. J was trimmed by 6 bases and V by 2 bases; bases with no gene match: 4. The CDR3 nucleotides are TGTGCCTGGAGTTACAGGGGGCGGGATGGCTACACCTTC. Its protein is CAWSYRGRDGYTF.

CDR3 residues: CAGLWDSIYGYTF. In DNA, the CDR3 is TGTGCCGGACTATGGGACAGCATCTATGGCTACACCTTC. J is TRBJ1-2 and V is TRBV30, with 7 positions matching TRBD1. Germline trimming cut 8 bases from V and 4 bases from J; bases unmatched to any gene: 10. CDR3 length: 13 residues. CDR1 GTSNPN and CDR2 SVGIG come from the germline V gene (reference sequence).

The J gene is TRBJ1-1, the V gene TRBV28; tentatively, D is TRBD1 (5 bases). The length of the CDR3 is 15 residues. V lost 5 bases and J 1 base, leaving 14 bases between the germline ends. Per germline, CDR1 MDHEN and CDR2 SYDVKM. The CDR3 coding sequence is TGTGCCAGCAGTCCACGGGACGGCCCGAACACTGAAGCTTTCTTT. This encodes CASSPRDGPNTEAFF.